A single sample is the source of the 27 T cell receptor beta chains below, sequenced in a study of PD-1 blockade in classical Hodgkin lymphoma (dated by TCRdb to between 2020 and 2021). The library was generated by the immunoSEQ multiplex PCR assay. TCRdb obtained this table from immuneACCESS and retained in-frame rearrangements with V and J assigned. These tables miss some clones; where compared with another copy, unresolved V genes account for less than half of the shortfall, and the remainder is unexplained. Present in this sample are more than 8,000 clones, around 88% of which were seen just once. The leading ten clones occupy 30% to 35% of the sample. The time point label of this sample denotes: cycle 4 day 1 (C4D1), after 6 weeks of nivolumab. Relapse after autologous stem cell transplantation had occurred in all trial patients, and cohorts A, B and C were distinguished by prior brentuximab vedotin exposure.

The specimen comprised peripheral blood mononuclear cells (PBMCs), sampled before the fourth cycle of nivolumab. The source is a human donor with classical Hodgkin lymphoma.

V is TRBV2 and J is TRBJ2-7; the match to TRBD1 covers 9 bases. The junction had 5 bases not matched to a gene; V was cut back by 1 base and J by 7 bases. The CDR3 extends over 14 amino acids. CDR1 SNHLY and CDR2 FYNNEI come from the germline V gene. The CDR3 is CASSEGDRVSEQYF. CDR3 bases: TGTGCCAGCAGTGAAGGGGACAGGGTCTCTGAGCAGTACTTC.

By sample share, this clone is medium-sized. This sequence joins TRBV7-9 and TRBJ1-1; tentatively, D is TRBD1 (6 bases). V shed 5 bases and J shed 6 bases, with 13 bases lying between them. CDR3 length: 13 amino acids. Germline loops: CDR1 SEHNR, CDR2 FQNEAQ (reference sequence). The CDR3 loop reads CASSTSQGAEAFF. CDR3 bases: TGTGCCAGCAGCACCTCACAGGGAGCTGAAGCTTTCTTT.

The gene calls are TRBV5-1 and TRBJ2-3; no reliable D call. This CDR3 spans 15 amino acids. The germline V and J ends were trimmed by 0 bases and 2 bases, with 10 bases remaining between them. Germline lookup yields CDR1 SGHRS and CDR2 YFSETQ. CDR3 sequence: CASSLDGAYTDTQYF. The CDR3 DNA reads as TGCGCCAGCAGCTTGGACGGAGCGTACACAGATACGCAGTATTTT.

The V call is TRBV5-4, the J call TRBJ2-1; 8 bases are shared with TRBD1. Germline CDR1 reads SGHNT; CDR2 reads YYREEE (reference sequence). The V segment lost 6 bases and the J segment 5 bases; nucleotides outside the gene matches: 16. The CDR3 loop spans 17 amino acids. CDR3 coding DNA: TGTGCCAGCAAAATAGACCCGACAGGGGCCCGCAACAATGAGCAGTTCTTC. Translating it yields CASKIDPTGARNNEQFF.

This CDR3 reads CASSDGLAGANNEQFF. DNA of the CDR3: TGTGCCAGCAGCGATGGACTAGCGGGAGCAAACAATGAGCAGTTCTTC. The chain joins TRBV2 to TRBJ2-1; 13 nucleotides match TRBD2. Germline V gives CDR1 SNHLY, CDR2 FYNNEI. V dropped 6 bases and J dropped 5; count of bases not matched to a gene: 7. CDR3 length: 16 residues.

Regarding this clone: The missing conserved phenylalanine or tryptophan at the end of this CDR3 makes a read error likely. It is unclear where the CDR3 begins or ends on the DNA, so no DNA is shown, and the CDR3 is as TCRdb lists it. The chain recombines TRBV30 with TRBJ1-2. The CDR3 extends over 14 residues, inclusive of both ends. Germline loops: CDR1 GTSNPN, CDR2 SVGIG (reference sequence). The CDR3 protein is CARNTLRYRKTYGY.

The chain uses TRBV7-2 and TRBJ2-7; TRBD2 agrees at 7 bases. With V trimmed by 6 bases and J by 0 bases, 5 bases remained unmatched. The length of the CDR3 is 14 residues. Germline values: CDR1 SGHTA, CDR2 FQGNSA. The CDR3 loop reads CASSVGGSSYEQYF. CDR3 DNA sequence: TGTGCCAGCAGTGTGGGGGGGAGCTCCTACGAGCAGTACTTC. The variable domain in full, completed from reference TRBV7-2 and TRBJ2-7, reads GAGVSQSPSNKVTEKGKDVELRCDPISGHTALYWYRQSLGQGLEFLIYFQGNSAPDKSGLPSDRFSAERTGGSVSTLTIQRTQQEDSAVYLCASSVGGSSYEQYFGPGTRLTVT.

The CDR3 DNA reads TGCGCCAGCAGCGTCGGACAGCGGGGCACAGATACGCAGTATTTT. Residues: CASSVGQRGTDTQYF. The chain uses TRBV5-1 and TRBJ2-3; the D call may be TRBD1 or TRBD2 (6 bases each). The CDR3 runs 15 residues. V was cut by 4 bases and J by 1 base, with 13 bases left in between. The germline CDR1 and CDR2 sequences are SGHRS and YFSETQ.

The CDR3 coding sequence is TGTGCCAGCAGTTTATTGGGCCCCGAAAACATTCAGTACTTC. Translating it yields CASSLLGPENIQYF. This chain connects TRBV28 to TRBJ2-4; D not resolved. V shed 1 base and J shed 5 bases, with 9 bases lying between them. The germline CDR1 and CDR2 sequences are MDHEN and SYDVKM. CDR3 length: 14 amino acids.

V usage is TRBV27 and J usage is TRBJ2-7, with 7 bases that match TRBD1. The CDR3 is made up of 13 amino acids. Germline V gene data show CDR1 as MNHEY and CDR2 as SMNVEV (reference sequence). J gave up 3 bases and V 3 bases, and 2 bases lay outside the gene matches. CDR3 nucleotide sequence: TGTGCCAGCAGTTTTAGGGACAGCTACGAGCAGTACTTC. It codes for CASSFRDSYEQYF.

The CDR3 sequence is CSVGTANPPTGELFF. CDR3 nucleotides: TGCAGCGTAGGGACTGCCAACCCGCCAACCGGGGAGCTGTTTTTT. The V and J genes are TRBV29-1 and TRBJ2-2; tentatively, D is TRBD2 (6 bases). The CDR3 is made up of 15 amino acids. V was shortened by 6 bases and J by 5 bases, with 19 bases between the two germline ends. Looked up from germline, CDR1 is SQVTM and CDR2 is ANQGSEA.

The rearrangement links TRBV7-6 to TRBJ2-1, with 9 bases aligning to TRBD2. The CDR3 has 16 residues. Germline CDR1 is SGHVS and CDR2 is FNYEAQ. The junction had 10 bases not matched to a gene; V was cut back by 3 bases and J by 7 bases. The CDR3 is CASSLSPSGKRNEQFF. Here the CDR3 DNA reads TGTGCCAGCAGCTTGTCCCCTAGCGGGAAACGGAATGAGCAGTTCTTC.

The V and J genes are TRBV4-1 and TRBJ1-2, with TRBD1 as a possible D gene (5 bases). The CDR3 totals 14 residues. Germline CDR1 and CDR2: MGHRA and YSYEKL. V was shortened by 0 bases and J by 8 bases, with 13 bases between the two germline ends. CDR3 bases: TGCGCCAGCAGCCAAGATCCGGGACTCGGGGGCTACACCTTC. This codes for CASSQDPGLGGYTF.

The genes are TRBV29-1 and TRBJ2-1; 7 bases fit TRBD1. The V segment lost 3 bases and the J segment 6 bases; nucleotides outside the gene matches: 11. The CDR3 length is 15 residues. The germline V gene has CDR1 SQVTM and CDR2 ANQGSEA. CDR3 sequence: CSVEPTGPIPNEQFF. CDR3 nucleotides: TGCAGCGTTGAGCCGACAGGGCCAATTCCCAATGAGCAGTTCTTC.

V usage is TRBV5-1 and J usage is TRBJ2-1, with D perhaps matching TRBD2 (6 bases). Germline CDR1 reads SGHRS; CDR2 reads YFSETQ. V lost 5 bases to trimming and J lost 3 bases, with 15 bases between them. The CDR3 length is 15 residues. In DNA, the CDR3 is TGCGCCAGCAGGTCCGGGGTAGCGGTCTACAATGAGCAGTTCTTC. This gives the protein CASRSGVAVYNEQFF.

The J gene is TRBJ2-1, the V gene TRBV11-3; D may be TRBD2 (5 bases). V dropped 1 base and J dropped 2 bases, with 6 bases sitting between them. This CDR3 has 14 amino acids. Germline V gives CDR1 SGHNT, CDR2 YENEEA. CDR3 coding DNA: TGTGCCAGCAGCTTAGCGGGAACCTACAATGAGCAGTTCTTC. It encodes CASSLAGTYNEQFF.

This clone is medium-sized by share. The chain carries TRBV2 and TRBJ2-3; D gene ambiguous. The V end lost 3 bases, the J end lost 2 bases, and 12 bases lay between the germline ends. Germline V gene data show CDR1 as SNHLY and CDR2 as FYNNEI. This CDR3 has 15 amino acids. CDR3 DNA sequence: TGTGCCAGCAGTGATCACCCCGGGTTCACAGATACGCAGTATTTT. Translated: CASSDHPGFTDTQYF.

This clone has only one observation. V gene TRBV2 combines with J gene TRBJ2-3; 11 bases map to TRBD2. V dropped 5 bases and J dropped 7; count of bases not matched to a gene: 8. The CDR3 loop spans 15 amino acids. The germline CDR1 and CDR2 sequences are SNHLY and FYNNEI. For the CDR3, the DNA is TGTGCCAGCAGTCAGACTAGCGGGACGTTTAATACGCAGTATTTT. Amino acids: CASSQTSGTFNTQYF.

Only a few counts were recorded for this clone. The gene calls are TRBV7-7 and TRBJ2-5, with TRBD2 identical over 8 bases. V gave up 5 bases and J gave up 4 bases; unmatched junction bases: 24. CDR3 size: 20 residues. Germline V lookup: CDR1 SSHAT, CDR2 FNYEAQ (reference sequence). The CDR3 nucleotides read TGTGCCAGCAGCCTTAGGGCGAGCGGGAGAGATTTGTCGATTGGAGAGACCCAGTACTTC. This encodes CASSLRASGRDLSIGETQYF.

The CDR3: CASSAWGYEQYF. In nucleotides, the CDR3 is TGTGCCAGCAGCGCGTGGGGTTACGAGCAGTACTTC. The chain links TRBV11-2 to TRBJ2-7; D remains ambiguous. Germline V gives CDR1 SGHAT, CDR2 FQNNGV. V was clipped by 5 bases and J by 4 bases, with 9 bases between them. This CDR3 is 12 amino acids long.

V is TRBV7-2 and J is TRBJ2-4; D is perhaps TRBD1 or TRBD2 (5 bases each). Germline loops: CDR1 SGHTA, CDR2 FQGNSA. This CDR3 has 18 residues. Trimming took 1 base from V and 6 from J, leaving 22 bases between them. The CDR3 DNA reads TGTGCCAGCAGCTTAGTCCCCCGGACACCGTTAGGGAGAAACATTCAGTACTTC. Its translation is CASSLVPRTPLGRNIQYF.

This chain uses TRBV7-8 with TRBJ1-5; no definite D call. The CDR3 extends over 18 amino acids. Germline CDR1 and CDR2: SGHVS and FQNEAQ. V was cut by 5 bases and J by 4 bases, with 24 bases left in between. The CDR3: CASSPRKQFTLANQPQHF. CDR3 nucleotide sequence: TGTGCCAGCAGCCCGAGGAAACAGTTTACTTTAGCAAATCAGCCCCAGCATTTT. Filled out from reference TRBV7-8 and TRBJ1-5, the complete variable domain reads GAGVSQSPRYKVAKRGQDVALRCDPISGHVSLFWYQQALGQGPEFLTYFQNEAQLDKSGLPSDRFFAERPEGSVSTLKIQRTQQEDSAVYLCASSPRKQFTLANQPQHFGDGTRLSIL.

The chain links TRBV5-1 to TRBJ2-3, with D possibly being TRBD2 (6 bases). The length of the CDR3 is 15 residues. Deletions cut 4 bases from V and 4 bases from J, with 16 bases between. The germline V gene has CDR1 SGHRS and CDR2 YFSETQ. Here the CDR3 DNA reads TGCGCCAGCAGCCCAACCGGGACTGCTCCAGATACGCAGTATTTT. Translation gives CASSPTGTAPDTQYF.

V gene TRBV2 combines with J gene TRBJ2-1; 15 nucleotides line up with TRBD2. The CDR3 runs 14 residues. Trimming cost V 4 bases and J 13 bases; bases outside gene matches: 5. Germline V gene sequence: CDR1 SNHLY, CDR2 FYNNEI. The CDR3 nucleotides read TGTGCCAGCAGTGGGGGACTAGCGGGAGGCGAACAGTTCTTC. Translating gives CASSGGLAGGEQFF.

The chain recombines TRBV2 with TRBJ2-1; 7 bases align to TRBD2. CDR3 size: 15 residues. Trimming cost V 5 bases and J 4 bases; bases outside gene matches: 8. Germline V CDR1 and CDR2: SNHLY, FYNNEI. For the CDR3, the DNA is TGTGCCAGCAGTTTGTCTAGCGGAGCATACAATGAGCAGTTCTTC. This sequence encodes CASSLSSGAYNEQFF.

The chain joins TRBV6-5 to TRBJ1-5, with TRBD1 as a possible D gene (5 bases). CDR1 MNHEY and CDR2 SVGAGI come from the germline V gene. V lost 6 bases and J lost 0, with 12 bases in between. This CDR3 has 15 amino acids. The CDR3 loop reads CASRATGLSNQPQHF. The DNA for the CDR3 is TGTGCCAGCAGAGCTACAGGACTTAGCAATCAGCCCCAGCATTTT.

For the CDR3, the DNA is TGTGCCTGGAGTGACCCCACAGATACGCAGTATTTT. Protein: CAWSDPTDTQYF. The V gene is TRBV30, the J gene TRBJ2-3; D gene uncertain. CDR1 is GTSNPN, CDR2 SVGIG, per germline (reference sequence). The CDR3 covers 12 residues. V was pared by 1 base and J by 2 bases, with 4 bases between.